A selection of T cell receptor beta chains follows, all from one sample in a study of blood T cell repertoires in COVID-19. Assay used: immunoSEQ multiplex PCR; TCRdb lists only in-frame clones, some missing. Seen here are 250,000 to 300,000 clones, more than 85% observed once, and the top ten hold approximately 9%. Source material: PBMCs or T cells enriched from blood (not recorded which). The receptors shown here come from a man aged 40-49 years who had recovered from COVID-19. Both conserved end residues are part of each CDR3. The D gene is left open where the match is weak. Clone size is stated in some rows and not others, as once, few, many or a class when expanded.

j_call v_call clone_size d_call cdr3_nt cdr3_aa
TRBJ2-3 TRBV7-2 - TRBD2 TGTGCCAGCAGCTTAGTTGGGACTAGCGTCACAGATACGCAGTATTTT CASSLVGTSVTDTQYF
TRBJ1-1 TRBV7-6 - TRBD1 TGTGCCAGCAGCAGGACAGGGAACACTGAAGCTTTCTTT CASSRTGNTEAFF
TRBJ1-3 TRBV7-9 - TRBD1 TGTGCCAGCAGCGCCCACAGGGGATCTGGAAACACCATATATTTT CASSAHRGSGNTIYF
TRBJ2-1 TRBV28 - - TGTGCCAGCAGTTTACCTAGAGGATACAATGAGCAGTTCTTC CASSLPRGYNEQFF
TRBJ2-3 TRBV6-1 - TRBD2 TGTGCCAGCAGTGAAATGGCGACTAGCGGGAGTTATTTT CASSEMATSGSYF
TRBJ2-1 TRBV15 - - TGTGCCACAGGCGGCGGTGTGCTCAATGAGCAGTTCTTC CATGGGVLNEQFF
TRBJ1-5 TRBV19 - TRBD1 TGTGCCAGTAGTATAGGACAGGGGATGTTGAATCAGCCCCAGCATTTT CASSIGQGMLNQPQHF
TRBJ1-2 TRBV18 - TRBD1 TGTGCCAGCTCGCCGGGACAGGGGGCGCGGGGCTACACCTTC CASSPGQGARGYTF
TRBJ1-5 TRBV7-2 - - TGTGCCAGCAGCTTAGAGCTAATTAGCAATCAGCCCCAGCATTTT CASSLELISNQPQHF
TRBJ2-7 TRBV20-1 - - TGCAGTGCTACAAATTCCTACGAGCAGTACTTC CSATNSYEQYF
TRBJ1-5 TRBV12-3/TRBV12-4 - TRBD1 TGTGCCAGCAGCCAAGACAGGGGTCAGCCCCAGCATTTT CASSQDRGQPQHF
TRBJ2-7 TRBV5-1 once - TGCGCCAGCAGCTTGAGTTTTAGCTCCTACGAGCAGTACTTC CASSLSFSSYEQYF
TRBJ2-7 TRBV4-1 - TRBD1 TGCGCCAGCAGCCGCCAGGGGGTAAGCTCCTACGAGCAGTACTTC CASSRQGVSSYEQYF
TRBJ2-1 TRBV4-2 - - TGTGCCAGCAGCCAAGGTGGTAGCGGTCTCCGAGGAAATGAGCAGTTCTTC CASSQGGSGLRGNEQFF
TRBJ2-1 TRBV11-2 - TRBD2 TGTGCCAGCAGCTCTCTGACTAGCGGGGTTGGGAATGAGCAGTTCTTC CASSSLTSGVGNEQFF
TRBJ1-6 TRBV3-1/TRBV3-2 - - TGTGCCAGCAGCCACACGGGTTCACCCCTCCACTTT CASSHTGSPLHF
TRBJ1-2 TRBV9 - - TGTGCCAGCAGCAAGGTCTACAGAGGCTACACCTTC CASSKVYRGYTF
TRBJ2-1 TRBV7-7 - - TGTGCCAGCAGCTTATCAGGGGTGAACTACAATGAGCAGTTCTTC CASSLSGVNYNEQFF
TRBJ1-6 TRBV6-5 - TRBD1 TGTGCCAGCAGACGAACCTGGGACAGCAATTCACCCCTCCACTTT CASRRTWDSNSPLHF
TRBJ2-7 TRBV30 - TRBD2 TGTGCCTGGAGTGTAGGGGTAGCGGGGGATTACGAGCAGTACTTC CAWSVGVAGDYEQYF
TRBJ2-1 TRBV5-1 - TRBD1 TGCGCCAGCAGCTTGGCTGGACAGGGGGCTGCCTACAATGAGCAGTTCTTC CASSLAGQGAAYNEQFF
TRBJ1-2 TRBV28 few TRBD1 TGTGCCATCACTTACCCGGACAGGGGGAACTATGGCTACACCTTC CAITYPDRGNYGYTF
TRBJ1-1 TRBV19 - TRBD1 TGTGCCAGTAGTAACCTACAGGGGCATACTGAAGCTTTCTTT CASSNLQGHTEAFF
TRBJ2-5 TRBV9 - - TGTGCCAGCAGCGTAGGTCTAGCGAAGAGAGGAAGCCAAGAGACCCAGTACTTC CASSVGLAKRGSQETQYF